The 9 T cell receptor beta chains given below trace back to one sample, sequenced in a study of cytomegalovirus exposure and HLA in healthy donors. Profiling relied on immunoSEQ multiplex PCR, and the TCRdb table lists in-frame clones only, not all of them. The table shows 200,000 to 300,000 clones, with approximately 84% occurring only once. The sequenced sample was PBMCs. The source is a woman in her twenties or thirties in good health and CMV-seropositive.

The chain recombines TRBV11-3 with TRBJ2-1; 10 bases match TRBD2. V shed 0 bases and J 4 bases; nucleotides not matched to a gene: 0. Germline V gene sequence: CDR1 SGHNT, CDR2 YENEEA. The CDR3 covers 15 residues. The CDR3 nucleotides read TGTGCCAGCAGCTTAGAAGCGGGAGGGTACAATGAGCAGTTCTTC. This sequence encodes CASSLEAGGYNEQFF.

V and J are TRBV30 and TRBJ2-1, with 7 bases fitting TRBD2. This CDR3 has 17 amino acids. Germline assignment: CDR1 GTSNPN and CDR2 SVGIG (reference sequence). V was pared by 0 bases and J by 7 bases, with 15 bases of the junction left unmatched. The CDR3, as DNA: TGTGCCTGGAGTGTACATCTCGGCGGGAGTCTTACTAATGAGCAGTTCTTC. Its protein is CAWSVHLGGSLTNEQFF.

This sequence joins TRBV5-1 and TRBJ1-1, with 8 bases matching TRBD1. The V gene end was trimmed by 4 bases and the J gene end by 8 bases; junction bases not matched to a gene: 10. There are 14 residues in the CDR3. Per the germline V gene, CDR1 is SGHRS and CDR2 is YFSETQ. CDR3 residues: CASSVQGGGVEAFF. Here the CDR3 DNA reads TGCGCCAGCAGCGTACAGGGGGGCGGGGTAGAAGCTTTCTTT.

The chain carries TRBV7-2 and TRBJ1-1; D remains ambiguous. The CDR3 totals 13 residues. Deletions cut 5 bases from V and 1 base from J, with 8 bases between. Germline V gene lookup returns CDR1 SGHTA and CDR2 FQGNSA. CDR3 DNA sequence: TGTGCCAGCAGCCGCGCCCGGAACACTGAAGCTTTCTTT. This encodes CASSRARNTEAFF.

This rearrangement joins TRBV7-3 to TRBJ2-6; 7 nucleotides line up with TRBD1. Trimming at V came to 5 bases and at J to 0 bases, leaving 7 bases not matched to a gene. This CDR3 has 17 residues. Germline lookup yields CDR1 SGHTA and CDR2 FQGTGA. The CDR3: CASSPQGTLSGANVLTF. In DNA form, the CDR3 reads TGTGCCAGCAGCCCACAGGGGACCCTCTCTGGGGCCAACGTCCTGACTTTC.

Note on this clone: This specimen includes other DNA sequences encoding the same CDR3. This chain links TRBV6-5 with TRBJ2-1; tentatively, D is TRBD2 (5 bases). Germline values: CDR1 MNHEY, CDR2 SVGAGI. CDR3 length: 13 residues. Trimming took 0 bases from V and 5 from J, leaving 5 bases between them. CDR3: CASSYSRDNEQFF. The CDR3 nucleotides are TGTGCCAGCAGTTACTCGAGGGACAATGAGCAGTTCTTC.

This rearrangement joins TRBV27 to TRBJ2-7, with 7 bases matching TRBD1. V gave up 5 bases and J gave up 3 bases; unmatched junction bases: 13. This CDR3 contains 16 residues. Germline V gene data show CDR1 as MNHEY and CDR2 as SMNVEV (reference sequence). CDR3 residues: CASSPSSGTVFYEQYF. In DNA form, the CDR3 reads TGTGCCAGCAGTCCAAGCTCCGGGACAGTTTTCTACGAGCAGTACTTC.

The genes are TRBV7-2 and TRBJ2-7, with no clear D. Between the trimmed V and J ends, which lost 5 bases and 9 bases, there was a span of 14 bases. The CDR3 consists of 12 residues. In germline, CDR1 is SGHTA, CDR2 FQGNSA. CDR3 sequence (DNA): TGTGCCAGCAGCCTAATGGCTAGTCGGCAGTACTTC. It codes for CASSLMASRQYF.

This rearrangement joins TRBV7-2 to TRBJ2-3; TRBD2 matches at 12 bases. CDR3 length equals 16 residues. CDR1 is SGHTA and CDR2 is FQGNSA in the germline V gene. Trimming took 4 bases from V and 3 from J; bases not matched to a gene: 5. The CDR3: CASSSDLAGGTDTQYF. CDR3 coding DNA: TGTGCCAGCAGCTCAGATCTAGCGGGAGGGACAGATACGCAGTATTTT.